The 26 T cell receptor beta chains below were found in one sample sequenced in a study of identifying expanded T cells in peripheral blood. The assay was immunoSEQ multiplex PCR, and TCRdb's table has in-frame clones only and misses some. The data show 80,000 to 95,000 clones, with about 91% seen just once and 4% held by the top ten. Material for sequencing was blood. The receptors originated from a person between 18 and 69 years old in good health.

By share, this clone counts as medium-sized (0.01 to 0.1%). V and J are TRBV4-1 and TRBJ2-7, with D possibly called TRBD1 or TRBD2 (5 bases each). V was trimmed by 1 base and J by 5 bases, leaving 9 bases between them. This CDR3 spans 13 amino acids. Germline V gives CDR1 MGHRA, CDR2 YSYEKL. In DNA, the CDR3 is TGCGCCAGCAGCCAAGGTGGGGACCACGAGCAGTACTTC. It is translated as CASSQGGDHEQYF.

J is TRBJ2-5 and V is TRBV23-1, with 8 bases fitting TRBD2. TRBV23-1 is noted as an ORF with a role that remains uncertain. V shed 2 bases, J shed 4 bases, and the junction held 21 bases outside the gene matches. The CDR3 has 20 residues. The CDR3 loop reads CASSQILEIWNSGKGETQYF. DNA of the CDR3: TGCGCCAGCAGTCAAATCCTTGAGATTTGGAATAGCGGGAAAGGAGAGACCCAGTACTTC.

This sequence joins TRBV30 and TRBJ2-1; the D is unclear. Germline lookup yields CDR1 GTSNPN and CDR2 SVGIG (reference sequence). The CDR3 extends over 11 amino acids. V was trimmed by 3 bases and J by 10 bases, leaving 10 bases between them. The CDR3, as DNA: TGTGCCTGGAGGTCGTATTTCGAGCAGTTCTTC. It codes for CAWRSYFEQFF.

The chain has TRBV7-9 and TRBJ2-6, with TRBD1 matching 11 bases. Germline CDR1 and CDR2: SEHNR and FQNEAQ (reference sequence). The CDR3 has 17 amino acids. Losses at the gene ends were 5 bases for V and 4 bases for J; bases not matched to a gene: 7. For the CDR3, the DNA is TGTGCCAGCAGCGCTGGACAGGGGGCCCTCGGGGCCAACGTCCTGACTTTC. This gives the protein CASSAGQGALGANVLTF.

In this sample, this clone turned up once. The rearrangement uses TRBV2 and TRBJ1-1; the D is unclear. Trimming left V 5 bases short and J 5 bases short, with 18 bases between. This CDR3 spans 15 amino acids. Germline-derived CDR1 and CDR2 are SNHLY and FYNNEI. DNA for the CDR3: TGTGCCAGCAGTTCCGGGAATGGAGGGCGGACTGAAGCTTTCTTT. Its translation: CASSSGNGGRTEAFF.

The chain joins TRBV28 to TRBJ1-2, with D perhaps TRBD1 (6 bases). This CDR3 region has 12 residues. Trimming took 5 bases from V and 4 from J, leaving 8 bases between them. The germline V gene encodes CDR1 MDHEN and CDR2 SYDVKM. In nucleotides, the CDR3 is TGTGCCAGCAGTCTGGACAGCTATGGCTACACCTTC. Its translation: CASSLDSYGYTF.

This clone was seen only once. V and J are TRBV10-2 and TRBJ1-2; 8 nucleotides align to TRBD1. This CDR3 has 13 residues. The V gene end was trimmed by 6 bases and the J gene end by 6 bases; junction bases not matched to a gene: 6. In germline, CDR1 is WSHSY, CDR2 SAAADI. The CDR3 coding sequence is TGCGCCAGCAGGGACAGGGACGGGGATGGCTACACCTTC. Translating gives CASRDRDGDGYTF.

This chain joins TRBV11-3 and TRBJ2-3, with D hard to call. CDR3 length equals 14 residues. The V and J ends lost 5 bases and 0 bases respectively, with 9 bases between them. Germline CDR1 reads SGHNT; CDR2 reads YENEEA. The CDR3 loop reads CASSRGASTDTQYF. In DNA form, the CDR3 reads TGTGCCAGCAGCCGAGGAGCCAGCACAGATACGCAGTATTTT. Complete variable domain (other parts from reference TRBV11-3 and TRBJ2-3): EAGVVQSPRYKIIEKKQPVAFWCNPISGHNTLYWYLQNLGQGPELLIRYENEEAVDDSQLPKDRFSAERLKGVDSTLKIQPAELGDSAVYLCASSRGASTDTQYFGPGTRLTVL.

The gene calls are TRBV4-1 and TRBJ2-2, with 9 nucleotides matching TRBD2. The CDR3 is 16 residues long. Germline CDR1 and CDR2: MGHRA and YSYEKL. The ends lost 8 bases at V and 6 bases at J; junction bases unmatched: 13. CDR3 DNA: TGCGCCAGCTTCATCGTCGCGCTAGCGGGACCCGGGGAGCTGTTTTTT. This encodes CASFIVALAGPGELFF.

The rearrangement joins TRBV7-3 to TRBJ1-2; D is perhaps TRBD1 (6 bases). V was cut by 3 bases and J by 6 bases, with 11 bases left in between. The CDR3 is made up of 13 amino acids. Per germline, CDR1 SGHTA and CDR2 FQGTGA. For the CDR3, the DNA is TGTGCCAGCAGCTTTACAGGGACCGATGGCTACACCTTC. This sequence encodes CASSFTGTDGYTF.

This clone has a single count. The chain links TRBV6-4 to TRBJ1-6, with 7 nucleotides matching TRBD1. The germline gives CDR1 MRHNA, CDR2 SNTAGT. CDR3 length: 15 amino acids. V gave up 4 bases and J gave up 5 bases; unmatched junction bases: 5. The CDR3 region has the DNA TGTGCCAGCAGTGTAGCAGGGGGAAATAATTCACCCCTCCACTTT. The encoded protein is CASSVAGGNNSPLHF.

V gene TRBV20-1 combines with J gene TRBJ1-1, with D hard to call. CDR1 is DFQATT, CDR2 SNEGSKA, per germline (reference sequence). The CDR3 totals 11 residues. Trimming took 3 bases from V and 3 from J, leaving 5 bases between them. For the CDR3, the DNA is TGCAGTGCTAGTTGGGACACTGAAGCTTTCTTT. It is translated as CSASWDTEAFF.

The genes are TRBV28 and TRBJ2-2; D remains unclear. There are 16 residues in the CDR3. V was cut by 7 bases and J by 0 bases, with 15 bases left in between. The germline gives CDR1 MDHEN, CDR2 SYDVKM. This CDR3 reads CASTDGGFTNTGELFF. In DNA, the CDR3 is TGTGCCAGCACCGATGGCGGATTCACGAACACCGGGGAGCTGTTTTTT.

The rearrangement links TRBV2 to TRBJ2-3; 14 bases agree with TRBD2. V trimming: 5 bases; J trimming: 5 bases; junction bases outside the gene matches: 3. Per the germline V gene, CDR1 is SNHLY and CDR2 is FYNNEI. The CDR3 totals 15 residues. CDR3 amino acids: CASSWTSGGIDTQYF. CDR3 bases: TGTGCCAGCAGTTGGACTAGCGGGGGGATAGATACGCAGTATTTT.

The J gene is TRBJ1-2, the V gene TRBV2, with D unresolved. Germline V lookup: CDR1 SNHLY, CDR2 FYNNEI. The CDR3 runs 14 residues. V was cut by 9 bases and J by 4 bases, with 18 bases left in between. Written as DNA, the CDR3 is TGTGCCAGAGGTCCCGGTCCCGGTATCTATGGCTACACCTTC. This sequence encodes CARGPGPGIYGYTF.

The CDR3 DNA follows: TGTGCCAGCAGGGGACAGGGGCACCTCTATGGCTACACCTTC. It codes for CASRGQGHLYGYTF. The V call is TRBV28, the J call TRBJ1-2; 10 bases match TRBD1. Losses at the gene ends were 6 bases for V and 4 bases for J; bases not matched to a gene: 5. Looked up from germline, CDR1 is MDHEN and CDR2 is SYDVKM. This CDR3 comprises 14 residues.

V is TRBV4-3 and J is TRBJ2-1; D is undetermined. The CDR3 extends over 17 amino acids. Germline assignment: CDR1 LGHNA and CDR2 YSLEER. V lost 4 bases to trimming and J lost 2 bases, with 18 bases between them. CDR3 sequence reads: CASSRDGPSATYNEQFF. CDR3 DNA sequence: TGCGCCAGCAGCCGAGATGGGCCCTCTGCGACCTACAATGAGCAGTTCTTC.

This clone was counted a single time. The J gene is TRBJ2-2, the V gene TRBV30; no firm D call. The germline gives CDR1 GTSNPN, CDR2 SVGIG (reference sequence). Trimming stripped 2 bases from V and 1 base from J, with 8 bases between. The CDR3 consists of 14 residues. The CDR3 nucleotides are TGTGCCTGGAGTTTTCAAGGGAACACCGGGGAGCTGTTTTTT. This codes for CAWSFQGNTGELFF.

CDR3 amino acids: CASSEAGGRGNEKLFF. DNA of the CDR3: TGTGCCAGCAGTGAAGCTGGAGGCAGGGGTAATGAAAAACTGTTTTTT. The rearrangement joins TRBV6-1 to TRBJ1-4, with D tentatively TRBD1 (6 bases). The V gene lost 0 bases and the J gene lost 4 bases, with 12 bases spanning the gap. The germline gives CDR1 MNHNS, CDR2 SASEGT. The CDR3 is made up of 16 amino acids.

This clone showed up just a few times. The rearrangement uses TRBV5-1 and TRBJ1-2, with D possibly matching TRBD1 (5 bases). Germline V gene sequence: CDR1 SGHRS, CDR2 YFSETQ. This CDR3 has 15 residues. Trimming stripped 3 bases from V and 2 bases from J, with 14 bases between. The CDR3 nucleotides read TGCGCCAGCAGCTGGGACCGGGACGGAAACTATGGCTACACCTTC. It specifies CASSWDRDGNYGYTF.

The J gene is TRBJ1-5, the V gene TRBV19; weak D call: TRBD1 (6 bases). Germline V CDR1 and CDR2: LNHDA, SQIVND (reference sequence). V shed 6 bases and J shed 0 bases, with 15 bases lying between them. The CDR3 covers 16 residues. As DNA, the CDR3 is TGTGCCAGTAGCCCCCGGGACATAGATAGCAATCAGCCCCAGCATTTT. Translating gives CASSPRDIDSNQPQHF.

As DNA, the CDR3 is TGTGCCAGCAGCCCCCAAACCGGGACAGCCATCTACGAGCAGTACTTC. Amino acids: CASSPQTGTAIYEQYF. The chain couples TRBV7-8 to TRBJ2-7, with 7 bases that match TRBD1. This CDR3 is 16 amino acids long. The J segment lost 3 bases and the V segment lost 5 bases, leaving 13 bases of the junction unmatched. Germline assignment: CDR1 SGHVS and CDR2 FQNEAQ.

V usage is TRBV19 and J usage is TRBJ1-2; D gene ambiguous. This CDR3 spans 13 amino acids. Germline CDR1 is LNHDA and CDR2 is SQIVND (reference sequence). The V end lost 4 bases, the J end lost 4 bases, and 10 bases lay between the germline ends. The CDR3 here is CASSNARAYGYTF. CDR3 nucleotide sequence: TGTGCCAGTAGTAACGCCCGGGCCTATGGCTACACCTTC.

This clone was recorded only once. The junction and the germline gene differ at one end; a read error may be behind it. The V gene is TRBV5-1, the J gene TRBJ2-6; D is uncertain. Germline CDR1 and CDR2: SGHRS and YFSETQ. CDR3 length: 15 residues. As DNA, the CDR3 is TGCGCCAGCAGCTCTGGGTTCTCTGAGGCCAACGTCCTGACTTTC. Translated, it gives CASSSGFSEANVLTF.

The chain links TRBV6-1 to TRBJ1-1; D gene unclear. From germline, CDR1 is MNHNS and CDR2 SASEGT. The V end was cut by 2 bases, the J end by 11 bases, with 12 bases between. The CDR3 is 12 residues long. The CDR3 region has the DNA TGTGCCAGCAGTGAAATGAGATTCGGGGCTTTCTTT. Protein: CASSEMRFGAFF.

The CDR3 protein is CASSYYRVTTGELFF. The CDR3 region has the DNA TGTGCCAGCAGTTACTACAGGGTAACTACCGGGGAGCTGTTTTTT. The chain links TRBV6-5 to TRBJ2-2, with D possibly being TRBD1 (6 bases). The CDR3 runs 15 residues. Trimming took off 1 base at V and 5 bases at J, with 11 bases between the two ends. The germline V gene has CDR1 MNHEY and CDR2 SVGAGI.